What follows are 28 T cell receptor beta chains derived from one specimen sequenced in a study of blood T cell repertoires in COVID-19. Method: immunoSEQ multiplex PCR; TCRdb's copy keeps in-frame clones and lacks some. This sample has some 70,000 clones, with about 90% found just once. The sample comprised peripheral blood. These receptors were collected from a human donor with active COVID-19. The donor label of this sample is uncertain.

This chain links TRBV28 with TRBJ2-7; D is ambiguous. V was cut by 3 bases and J by 3 bases, with 3 bases left in between. The CDR3 has 11 residues. Germline V gives CDR1 MDHEN, CDR2 SYDVKM. The CDR3 sequence: CASSFLYEQYF. The DNA of the CDR3 is TGTGCCAGCAGTTTCCTCTACGAGCAGTACTTC.

CDR3 coding DNA: TGTGCCAGCAGTTCTCTGTGGGGCGTGGCTGAAGCTTTCTTT. This codes for CASSSLWGVAEAFF. The chain recombines TRBV28 with TRBJ1-1; tentatively, D is TRBD1 (5 bases). V gave up 4 bases and J gave up 6 bases, with 15 bases separating them. The CDR3 contains 14 residues. The germline gives CDR1 MDHEN, CDR2 SYDVKM.

The DNA for the CDR3 is TGTGCCAGCAGCTTTGTCCGTTGGGGGGAGGATCTGAACGAGCAGTACTTC. Translation: CASSFVRWGEDLNEQYF. This sequence joins TRBV7-9 and TRBJ2-7; perhaps TRBD2 as D (6 bases). The germline gives CDR1 SEHNR, CDR2 FQNEAQ (reference sequence). The V end lost 3 bases, the J end lost 5 bases, and 23 bases lay between the germline ends. CDR3 length: 17 residues.

The chain uses TRBV20-1 and TRBJ1-4; 8 bases are a match to TRBD1. There are 14 residues in the CDR3. J lost 6 bases, V lost 3 bases, and 6 bases had no gene match. Looked up from germline, CDR1 is DFQATT and CDR2 is SNEGSKA (reference sequence). The CDR3 sequence: CSASSAGGYEKLFF. The CDR3, as DNA: TGCAGTGCTAGTAGCGCAGGGGGCTATGAAAAACTGTTTTTT.

This chain joins TRBV18 and TRBJ2-4; D is unresolved. Germline CDR1 is KGHSH and CDR2 is LQKENI. Trimming stripped 3 bases from V and 2 bases from J, with 11 bases between. The CDR3 extends over 15 amino acids. In nucleotides, the CDR3 is TGTGCCAGCTCACCGGGCATAGGATCCAAAAACATTCAGTACTTC. This codes for CASSPGIGSKNIQYF.

J is TRBJ2-7 and V is TRBV19; 10 bases fit TRBD2. From germline, CDR1 is LNHDA and CDR2 SQIVND (reference sequence). With 5 bases clipped from V and 7 bases from J, the junction kept 5 bases outside the gene matches. CDR3 size: 13 residues. CDR3: CASSASGSSEQYF. CDR3 nucleotides: TGTGCCAGTAGTGCTAGCGGGAGTAGTGAGCAGTACTTC.

This sequence joins TRBV30 and TRBJ2-1, with 14 bases aligning to TRBD2. V lost 5 bases, J lost 6 bases, and 9 bases stayed unmatched. The CDR3 length is 16 residues. Germline CDR1 GTSNPN, CDR2 SVGIG (reference sequence). In DNA, the CDR3 is TGTGCCTGGGGGGGACTAGCGGGAGCACCCGGCAATGAGCAGTTCTTC. This gives the protein CAWGGLAGAPGNEQFF.

J is TRBJ1-2 and V is TRBV19, with 11 bases lining up with TRBD1. The CDR3 contains 11 residues. Germline loops: CDR1 LNHDA, CDR2 SQIVND (reference sequence). V shed 9 bases and J 7 bases; nucleotides not matched to a gene: 1. The CDR3 loop reads CASGQGAGYTF. CDR3 DNA: TGTGCCAGCGGACAGGGGGCTGGCTACACCTTC.

V and J are TRBV28 and TRBJ1-1; D is unresolved. The CDR3 has 12 amino acids. Germline V lookup: CDR1 MDHEN, CDR2 SYDVKM. V was shortened by 4 bases and J by 6 bases, with 9 bases between the two germline ends. CDR3 DNA sequence: TGTGCCAGCAGTTCCGGGTCGGCTGAAGCTTTCTTT. It codes for CASSSGSAEAFF.

The rearrangement links TRBV9 to TRBJ2-3; 12 bases agree with TRBD2. This CDR3 is 16 amino acids long. After removal of 2 bases from V and 3 bases from J, the junction contained 4 bases not matched to a gene. Germline CDR1 reads SGDLS; CDR2 reads YYNGEE. CDR3 loop: CASSVDGTSGTDTQYF. The CDR3 coding sequence is TGTGCCAGCAGCGTCGACGGGACTAGCGGGACAGATACGCAGTATTTT. The full variable domain, completed using reference TRBV9 and TRBJ2-3, is DSGVTQTPKHLITATGQRVTLRCSPRSGDLSVYWYQQSLDQGLQFLIQYYNGEERAKGNILERFSAQQFPDLHSELNLSSLELGDSALYFCASSVDGTSGTDTQYFGPGTRLTVL.

This clone has just one count. CDR3 sequence reads: CASSHRTSRSSGANVLTF. The CDR3 coding sequence is TGTGCCAGCAGCCACCGGACTAGCAGGAGCTCTGGGGCCAACGTCCTGACTTTC. The genes are TRBV3-1 (or the pseudogene TRBV3-2) and TRBJ2-6, with TRBD2 matching over 8 bases. Per the germline V gene, CDR1 is LGHDT and CDR2 is YNNKEL (reference sequence). V was pared by 3 bases and J by 0 bases, with 7 bases of the junction left unmatched. This CDR3 comprises 18 residues.

The chain has TRBV6-2 or TRBV6-3 and TRBJ2-1; 11 bases align to TRBD2. The CDR3 extends over 16 amino acids. Germline CDR1 reads MNHEY; CDR2 reads SVGEGT. The ends lost 7 bases at V and 2 bases at J; junction bases unmatched: 7. The CDR3 sequence: CASNPLAGVTYNEQFF. DNA of the CDR3: TGTGCCAGCAACCCACTAGCGGGAGTTACCTACAATGAGCAGTTCTTC.

V and J are TRBV5-1 and TRBJ2-5, with D tentatively TRBD1 (6 bases). Trimming stripped 2 bases from V and 5 bases from J, with 19 bases between. This CDR3 contains 16 residues. From germline, CDR1 is SGHRS and CDR2 YFSETQ. CDR3 sequence: CASSFRGRGFRETQYF. CDR3 nucleotide sequence: TGCGCCAGCAGCTTCCGTGGCAGGGGATTTCGGGAGACCCAGTACTTC.

This chain links TRBV5-1 with TRBJ1-1, with D possibly matching TRBD1 (5 bases). The CDR3 spans 15 residues. The V end was cut by 0 bases, the J end by 1 base, with 10 bases between. Germline CDR1 is SGHRS and CDR2 is YFSETQ. In DNA, the CDR3 is TGCGCCAGCAGCTTGGAGGGCAGGGCGAACACTGAAGCTTTCTTT. It is translated as CASSLEGRANTEAFF.

V usage is TRBV5-1 and J usage is TRBJ1-4; D gene ambiguous. Trimming removed 4 bases at V and 2 bases at J, with 12 bases between. The CDR3 length is 15 residues. Germline CDR1 reads SGHRS; CDR2 reads YFSETQ. CDR3 bases: TGCGCCAGCAGCCCGCGGGCGGGGACTAATGAAAAACTGTTTTTT. Its translation is CASSPRAGTNEKLFF.

This chain connects TRBV5-6 to TRBJ2-3, with TRBD2 identical over 7 bases. With V trimmed by 4 bases and J by 4 bases, 3 bases remained unmatched. The germline CDR1 and CDR2 sequences are SGHDT and YYEEEE. The CDR3 runs to 13 residues. In DNA form, the CDR3 reads TGTGCCAGCAGCATCCTAGCGGCAGATACGCAGTATTTT. The encoded protein is CASSILAADTQYF.

J is TRBJ1-1 and V is TRBV28; TRBD1 is a possible D gene (6 bases). Germline-derived CDR1 and CDR2 are MDHEN and SYDVKM. V dropped 4 bases and J dropped 3 bases, with 18 bases sitting between them. The length of the CDR3 is 16 residues. The CDR3 loop reads CASSSSPGKGDTEAFF. In nucleotides, the CDR3 is TGTGCCAGCAGTTCGTCCCCGGGCAAGGGGGACACTGAAGCTTTCTTT.

The rearrangement uses TRBV30 and TRBJ1-1; D gene unclear. The CDR3 is 14 amino acids. Trimming removed 0 bases from V and 10 bases from J, with 18 bases in between. The germline CDR1 and CDR2 sequences are GTSNPN and SVGIG (reference sequence). CDR3 loop: CAWSVRGGRWGAFF. The CDR3 DNA is TGTGCCTGGAGTGTACGGGGAGGGCGGTGGGGAGCTTTCTTT.

The chain links TRBV18 to TRBJ1-1; the D gene is possibly TRBD1 (5 bases). The V and J ends lost 2 bases and 3 bases respectively, with 13 bases between them. CDR1 KGHSH and CDR2 LQKENI come from the germline V gene. This CDR3 has 15 amino acids. The CDR3 DNA follows: TGTGCCAGCTCACCATTCCAGGGATGGGACACTGAAGCTTTCTTT. Protein sequence: CASSPFQGWDTEAFF.

J is TRBJ1-1 and V is TRBV18, with D possibly TRBD1 on 6 matching bases. Germline V gene data show CDR1 as KGHSH and CDR2 as LQKENI. V was pared by 4 bases and J by 4 bases, with 16 bases between. The CDR3 length is 15 residues. The CDR3 DNA is TGTGCCAGCTCACGCGCCCAGGGGCGCGGCACTGAAGCTTTCTTT. Protein: CASSRAQGRGTEAFF.

V gene TRBV12-5 combines with J gene TRBJ1-4, with D uncertain. The CDR3 is 13 residues long. V was trimmed by 0 bases and J by 7 bases, leaving 6 bases between them. The germline CDR1 and CDR2 sequences are LGHNT and FRNRAP. The CDR3 DNA follows: TGTGCTAGTGGTTTGGTACGGGGTGAAAAACTGTTTTTT. Translating gives CASGLVRGEKLFF.

A few counts support this clone. The chain joins TRBV30 to TRBJ1-5; D unresolved. The ends were cut back, 3 bases at V and 7 bases at J, with 10 bases in the middle. Looked up from germline, CDR1 is GTSNPN and CDR2 is SVGIG (reference sequence). The CDR3 contains 12 residues. The CDR3 bases are TGTGCCTGGAGCGGGGTCAACCAGCCCCAGCATTTT. Its protein product is CAWSGVNQPQHF.

The chain couples TRBV6-2 or TRBV6-3 to TRBJ1-2; no definite D call. Per the germline V gene, CDR1 is MNHEY and CDR2 is SVGEGT. V lost 5 bases to trimming and J lost 1 base, with 17 bases between them. This CDR3 is 16 amino acids long. The CDR3 region is CASSGPEQLNNYGYTF. CDR3 nucleotides: TGTGCCAGCAGTGGCCCTGAACAGCTGAATAACTATGGCTACACCTTC.

The V call is TRBV5-5, the J call TRBJ2-2; D unclear. The V and J ends lost 3 bases and 6 bases respectively, with 9 bases between them. The CDR3 runs to 13 residues. CDR1 is SGHKS, CDR2 YYEKEE, per germline (reference sequence). DNA of the CDR3: TGTGCCAGCAGCTCCGTATTCCCCGGGGAGCTGTTTTTT. Its translation: CASSSVFPGELFF.

The V and J genes are TRBV15 and TRBJ1-5; no firm D call. The CDR3 contains 13 residues. Germline CDR1 is LNHNV and CDR2 is YYDKDF (reference sequence). Trimming took 8 bases from V and 7 from J, leaving 15 bases between them. The chain's CDR3 is CATPSHPRQPQHF. For the CDR3, the DNA is TGTGCCACCCCGTCCCACCCGAGGCAGCCCCAGCATTTT.

The CDR3 protein is CASSLSDFQETQYF. For the CDR3, the DNA is TGTGCCAGCAGTTTATCGGACTTCCAAGAGACCCAGTACTTC. The chain recombines TRBV28 with TRBJ2-5; possible D gene TRBD2, 5 bases. Trimming stripped 1 base from V and 1 base from J, with 7 bases between. CDR1 and CDR2 from the germline V gene are MDHEN and SYDVKM. CDR3 length: 14 residues.

This clone is deemed medium-sized. The rearrangement uses TRBV7-2 and TRBJ2-1; D not certain. V was shortened by 4 bases and J by 13 bases, with 14 bases between the two germline ends. The CDR3 has 12 amino acids. Germline values: CDR1 SGHTA, CDR2 FQGNSA. CDR3 sequence (DNA): TGTGCCAGCAGCTCGTCGGGTTACCGTCAGTTCTTC. Its translation: CASSSSGYRQFF.

The J gene is TRBJ2-4, the V gene TRBV4-3; D might be TRBD1 (6 bases). In germline, CDR1 is LGHNA, CDR2 YSLEER. The CDR3 covers 15 residues. V lost 2 bases and J 8 bases, leaving 16 bases between the germline ends. CDR3 region: CASSQRTMKGDIQYF. The CDR3 DNA reads TGCGCCAGCAGCCAACGGACCATGAAGGGGGACATTCAGTACTTC.